This TCR beta chain was obtained from a study of T cell repertoires in cytomegalovirus infection. Whole-study context: Signatures in public TCR beta sequences pointed to both CMV infection and matching HLA type.

In regard to this clonotype: Its antigen is unidentified.

V lost 1 base and J lost 5, with 11 bases in between. CDR3 length: 14 amino acids. Germline assignment: CDR1 SGHVS and CDR2 FNYEAQ. Using its own MiXCR run on the reads, TCRdb lists one record per CDR3 protein. The sample carries roughly 990,000 distinct CDR3 sequences, less than 35% recorded once. The sequence was obtained from a human donor in good health (CMV status not recorded). Some clones in this sample may be carry-over from other donors' samples. The chain combines TRBV7-6 with TRBJ1-2; D ambiguous. Sequences were derived from cultured CD8+ T cells from PBMCs, sampled from culture after CMV antigen stimulation. CDR3 in amino acids: CASSLDGGPYGYTF. The CDR3 region has the DNA TGTGCCAGCAGCTTAGATGGAGGCCCGTATGGCTACACCTTC.